The present TCR beta chain was sequenced within a study of cytomegalovirus exposure and HLA in healthy donors. Study-level background: For the approximately 400 genotyped donors, roughly 80% fell within the Caucasian-associated ancestry cluster. Points from the study as a whole: Being productive about 90% or about 30% of the time was typical of most TCR beta V segments in an earlier analysis.

A multiplex PCR was run with 60 Vbeta primers and 13 Jbeta primers. Sequencing was performed with immunoSEQ multiplex PCR; in TCRdb, only in-frame clones are kept and a portion is missing. The sample has some 110,000 clones, approximately 76% seen once. With regard to this clone: The target antigen is unknown.

The sequence came from a woman under 30 in good health and CMV-seropositive. Sequencing input: PBMCs.

The CDR3, as DNA: TGTGCCAGCAGCCGAGGGACAGGAGCTAACACTGAAGCTTTCTTT. Translated, it gives CASSRGTGANTEAFF. The chain links TRBV27 to TRBJ1-1; 8 bases are a match to TRBD1. CDR3 length: 15 residues. From germline, CDR1 is MNHEY and CDR2 SMNVEV (reference sequence). With 6 bases clipped from V and 2 bases from J, the junction kept 8 bases outside the gene matches.